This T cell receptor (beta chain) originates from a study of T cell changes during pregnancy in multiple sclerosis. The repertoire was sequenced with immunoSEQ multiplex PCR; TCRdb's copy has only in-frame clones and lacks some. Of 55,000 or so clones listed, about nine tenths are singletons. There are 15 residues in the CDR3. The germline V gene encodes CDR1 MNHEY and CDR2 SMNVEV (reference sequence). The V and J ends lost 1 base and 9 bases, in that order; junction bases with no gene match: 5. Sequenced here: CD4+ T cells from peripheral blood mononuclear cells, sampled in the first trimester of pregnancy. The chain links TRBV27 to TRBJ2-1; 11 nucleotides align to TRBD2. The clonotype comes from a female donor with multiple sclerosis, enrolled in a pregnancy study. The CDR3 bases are TGTGCCAGCAGTTTATTAGCGGGGGGGCCTGGTGAGCAGTTCTTC. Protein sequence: CASSLLAGGPGEQFF.